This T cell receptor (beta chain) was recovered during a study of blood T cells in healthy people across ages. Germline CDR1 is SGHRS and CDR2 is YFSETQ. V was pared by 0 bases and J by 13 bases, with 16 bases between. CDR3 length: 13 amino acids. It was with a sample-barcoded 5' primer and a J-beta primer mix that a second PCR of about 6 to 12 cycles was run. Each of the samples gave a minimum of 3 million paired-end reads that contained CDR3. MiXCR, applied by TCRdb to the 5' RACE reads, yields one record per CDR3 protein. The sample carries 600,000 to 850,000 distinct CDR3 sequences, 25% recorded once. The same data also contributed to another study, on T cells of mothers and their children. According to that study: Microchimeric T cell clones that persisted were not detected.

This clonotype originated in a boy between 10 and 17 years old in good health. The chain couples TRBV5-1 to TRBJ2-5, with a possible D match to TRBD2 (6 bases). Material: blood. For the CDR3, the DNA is TGCGCCAGCAGCTTGGCCGGGGACTCCTCCTGGTACTTC. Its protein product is CASSLAGDSSWYF. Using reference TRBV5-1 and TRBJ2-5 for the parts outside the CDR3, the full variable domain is KAGVTQTPRYLIKTRGQQVTLSCSPISGHRSVSWYQQTPGQGLQFLFEYFSETQRNKGNFPGRFSGRQFSNSRSEMNVSTLELGDSALYLCASSLAGDSSWYFGPGTRLLVL.